Listed here is a single T cell receptor (beta chain). The antigen this receptor binds is unknown. Per-base quality was not reported, and no clone a single base away is much larger than it. Receptor amplification or capture employed the immunoSEQ multiplex PCR assay. Imported from immuneACCESS, the table was reduced by TCRdb to in-frame sequences with V and J called. These copies leave out some clones; in studies compared against another copy, an unresolved V gene accounts for under half, and the cause of the remainder is not known. The table for this sample lists over 100,000 clones; approximately 89% of them were counted only once. Of the sample, approximately 3.5% is held by the ten largest clones. These data originate in a study of control samples from healthy donors and cancer patients (dated by TCRdb to the early 2020s). Reading from cysteine to phenylalanine, the CDR3 counts 15 amino acids. Just CDR3 DNA is preserved here, 45 bases in frame from base 1. Based on the germline V gene, the CDR1 and CDR2 sequences are MNHNS and SASEGT. Cut back by 1 base and 7 bases, the V and J ends lie 14 bases apart.

Sequencing was performed on blood. The rearrangement joined TRBV6-1 to TRBJ1-5; D gene: possibly TRBD1, on 6 matching bases. This TCR derives from a man aged 40-50 years in good health. The nucleotide sequence is TGTGCCAGCAGTGAAGATGGGGGCGAGTACCAGCCCCAGCATTTT. Its coded protein is CASSEDGGEYQPQHF.